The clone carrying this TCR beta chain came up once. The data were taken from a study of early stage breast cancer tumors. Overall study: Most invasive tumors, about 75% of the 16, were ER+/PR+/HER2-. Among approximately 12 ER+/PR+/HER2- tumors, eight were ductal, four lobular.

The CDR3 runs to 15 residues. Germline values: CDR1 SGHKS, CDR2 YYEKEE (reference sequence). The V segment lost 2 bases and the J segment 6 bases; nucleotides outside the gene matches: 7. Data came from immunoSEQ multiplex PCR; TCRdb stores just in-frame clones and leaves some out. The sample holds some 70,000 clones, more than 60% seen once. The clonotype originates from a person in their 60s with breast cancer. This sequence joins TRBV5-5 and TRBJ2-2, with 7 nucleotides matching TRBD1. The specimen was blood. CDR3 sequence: CASSLVTGDPGELFF. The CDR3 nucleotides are TGTGCCAGCAGCTTAGTCACAGGGGATCCCGGGGAGCTGTTTTTT.